This T cell receptor (beta chain) is drawn from a study of T cell responses to AZD1222 COVID-19 vaccine (dated by TCRdb to the early 2020s). Looking at the study overall: TCR sequencing was performed for roughly 250 trial participants, of whom some 200 were given two doses of AZD1222 and around 25 were given two doses of MenACWY control vaccine. Trial participants were enrolled into age subgroups of 18-55, 56-69 and 70-plus years, which contained 148, 28 and 57 TCR-sequenced participants, respectively. Points the paper makes about the study in general: The whole spike protein was spanned by vaccine-associated CD4 TCRs, and dominant responses were seen in regions 160-218 and 743-854. Nearly half of unique spike-specific TCRs reportedly recognized epitopes outside regions mutated in the B.1.351 and B.1.1.7 variants. In the small 56-69-year group, the increase in depth fell short of significance, most likely because of low power. Most participants were white British and females outnumbered males, and the authors suggested that clonal diversity may have been underestimated. Only a handful of AZD1222 recipients were SARS-CoV-2 seropositive at baseline, limiting conclusions about previously exposed vaccinees. Because no day 14 peak-response samples were available, repertoires were characterized only after the peak T cell response. After two AZD1222 doses, both the breadth and the depth of spike-specific TCRs were significantly higher than at day 0 and than in MenACWY recipients.

Its CDR3 holds 15 amino acids, cysteine through phenylalanine. Kept here is only the CDR3 DNA, which spans 45 bases and is read in frame from base 1. Compared with germline, V lacks 5 bases and J lacks 6 bases; bases without a gene match: 6. The CDR1 and CDR2 encoded by the germline V gene are SGHAT and FQNNGV. The CDR3 regions of human TCRbeta chains were analyzed by immunosequencing. In the paper's pipeline: TCRs in the repertoires were matched against a reference library of SARS-CoV-2-specific TCRs that had been generated with the MIRA antigen-specificity platform. Breadth meant the fraction of unique TCRs that were SARS-CoV-2-associated, whereas depth meant the fraction of total T cells that were SARS-CoV-2-associated. Using the MIRA data, every spike-specific TCR was mapped to the spike region that the TCR reacted to and assigned to either a CD4 or a CD8 class. Log10-transformed breadth and depth values were compared by one-way ANOVA with Sidak's multiple comparisons tests. The immuneACCESS repertoire file appears here via TCRdb, limited to in-frame rearrangements. These files lack a portion of the clones; in checked studies, under half of the deficit traces to unresolved V genes, and the cause of the others is not known. The D gene and trimming were derived from the DNA, and the V and J assignments and clone size from that table. This sample lists 150,000 to 200,000 clones; around 88% were detected once. The leading ten clones occupy under 14% of the sample.

The time point label of this sample denotes: about 28 days (+/-7) after the second vaccine dose. AZD1222 recipients given second doses at about 4 weeks or at about 12 weeks were pooled, since spike-specific TCR depth and breadth were not found to differ between the two schedules. Samples from vaccinated people were obtained from the UK trials COV001 and COV002, which included a single-blind randomized controlled phase 2/3 trial of AZD1222 (ChAdOx1 nCoV-19) in healthy adults. For TCRbeta chain sequencing, PBMC samples were collected from trial participants at day 0 and at day 28 after the second dose. Points on this clone: Its target antigen remains unknown. Base qualities were left out, and no much larger clone turns up one base away.

Recombination joined TRBV11-2 with TRBJ2-1; 11 of the junction bases match TRBD2. Sample: peripheral blood, taken 28 days after the second AZD1222 dose. The sequence derives from an adult who received the AZD1222 COVID-19 vaccine. The CDR3 region: CASSKIAGGRNEQFF. The DNA is TGTGCCAGCAGCAAAATAGCGGGGGGGCGCAATGAGCAGTTCTTC.